This T cell receptor (beta chain) was identified in a study of cytomegalovirus exposure and HLA in healthy donors (dated 2017 in TCRdb). Broadly, across the study: An earlier analysis of more than 550 of the donors reported 276 Gb of sequence data and 95 million to 130 million unique TCR beta sequences obtained from roughly 170 million T cells. Across around 400 genotyped donors of the cohort, an average of about 250,000 unique TCR beta nucleotide sequences per donor were sequenced, and roughly 20% of those sequences were non-productive. Every discovery cohort repertoire had been produced on one sequencing platform. Both class I and class II loci were covered by HLA typing, at four-digit resolution. An earlier analysis of around 540 of the donors applied high-throughput TCR beta sequencing to assess whether each TCR beta V gene segment acted as functional or pseudogenic. Roughly five DR-DQ haplotypes were treated as single units for association and clustering because of strong linkage in the cohort. Alongside the repertoire data, information on donor age, sex, ethnicity and CMV serostatus was compiled. Among the roughly 400 genotyped donors, 81% belonged to the genetic ancestry cluster associated with self-reported Caucasian donors. Typing coverage varied by locus: roughly 620-630 donors for A, B, C, DRB1 and DQB1; roughly 500 for DQA1; over 600 for DPA1; 450 to 480 for DPB1. In a later analysis, previously published TCR beta repertoires from about 640 donors were re-analyzed and high-resolution HLA genotyping was added so that TCR occurrence patterns could be studied. Rather than drawing on any new phenotypic data, the later analysis identified candidate immune exposures from TCR beta sequences and the way those sequences occurred across donors. To predict cytomegalovirus infection status, the study combined high-throughput TCR immunosequencing, statistical association of individual TCRs with disease status, and machine learning. Roughly 300 gigabases of sequencing data and 91 million or so unique TCR sequences made up an early release that covered 500 to 700 HLA-typed donors. Using immunosequencing, the study profiled T cell repertoires from about 650 subjects and related those repertoires to cytomegalovirus serostatus. In addition to the first cohort of hundreds of subjects, a separate validation cohort of approximately 120 different subjects was used. The study aimed to test whether cataloging public T cell receptors could reveal signatures of past pathogen exposure. A later genetic analysis took genome-wide SNP genotypes for about 55% of the 666 donors and used that subset as a discovery cohort. Overall study outcomes, separate from this receptor: In a later analysis, HLA-associated TCR beta chains were found to be more clonally expanded and to have lower generation probabilities than equally common non-associated chains. For the cohort, immune exposure information was limited to CMV serostatus. The study listed 164 TCR beta chains as associated with cytomegalovirus. Correlated functional status among segregating V segments might reflect linkage disequilibrium, but an unknown experimental factor could not be ruled out. In a later analysis, the rate of TCR association differed among HLA loci, with DRB1 alleles having the most associated TCRs and HLA-C alleles having the fewest. The sequencing pipeline was judged likely to have produced a cluster of highly shared sequence variants as a technical artifact. According to a later genetic analysis, donors in an Asian-associated ancestry cluster had fewer N-insertions in productive TCRs than the approximately 690-donor mean. Because the 87-base-pair reads could not distinguish some IMGT-functional V segments, including TRBV6-2 and TRBV6-3, those segments were excluded. In an earlier analysis of over 550 of the donors, most TCR beta V segments were observed in productive rearrangements about 90% or about 30% of the time, broadly matching IMGT annotations. Most TCR sequences were seen in very few donors, while some public TCRs were found in many individuals. The classifier was reported to diagnose cytomegalovirus status with high specificity and sensitivity in both the original cohort and the validation cohort. Over 15 rarely observed V segments, including chromosome 9 orphons, were excluded from the earlier analysis of several hundred of the donors because counts were too low. A later genetic analysis associated a missense DCLRE1C variant with V-gene and J-gene trimming of TCR beta chains, and an independent cohort replicated the association. According to a later analysis, parvovirus B19, influenza, CMV and Epstein-Barr virus appeared linked to several top co-occurrence clusters. Only TCR beta chains were sequenced in this cohort, and the absence of alpha or paired-chain data limited detectable features. A later analysis associated roughly 17,000 TCR beta sequences with specific HLA alleles at a false discovery rate of 0.05. The authors suggested that the approach could potentially be extended to other disease states and immunological phenotypes. Assigning TCR associations to individual alleles was difficult when HLA alleles, especially DR and DQ, strongly co-occurred. Most CMV-associated TCR beta chains appeared to be HLA-restricted in a later analysis, and the HLA associations seemed to be driven largely by CMV exposure. Because some donors lacked HLA typing at each locus, the association tests relied only on the typed subset. Sequencing depth was assumed to be roughly uniform across donors in the presence/absence analyses, though that assumption may not hold. A further reported finding was that TCR beta sequences accurately predicted the HLA-A and HLA-B alleles for most subjects in the first cohort. A few of the identified cytomegalovirus-associated TCR beta chains were confirmed in vitro to be specific for cytomegalovirus antigens.

Comments on this clone: Its antigen is unknown. The sample holds no much larger clone one base away, and base qualities are not on file.

The receptor library was made with the immunoSEQ multiplex PCR assay. For the multiplex PCR, a mixture combining 60 forward primers for TCR Vbeta segments and 13 reverse primers for TCR Jbeta segments was used. Amplification of the CDR3 region of rearranged TCR beta genes was performed with a multiplex PCR assay on genomic DNA. The amplified TCR beta libraries were sequenced on the Illumina HiSeq System as 87-base-pair reads. The authors' analysis ran thus. In a later analysis, tens of millions of unique TCR beta chains were counted across the 500 to 850 repertoires, and about 9.9 million of these chains were shared by at least two donors. Raw reads were error-corrected and collapsed into unique sequences by a nearest-neighbor algorithm in which closely related sequences were merged to remove PCR and sequencing errors. Alignment of CDR3 sequences to IMGT reference sequences was used to assign V, D and J gene segments. Each retained sequence needed at least a six-nucleotide match to both a V gene segment and a J gene segment. Rearrangements were called productive when the CDR3 lacked stop codons and stayed in frame with V and J; all others were non-productive. Following IMGT convention, CDR3 was defined as the stretch from the second conserved V-encoded cysteine up to the conserved J-encoded phenylalanine. The earlier analysis of roughly 590 of the donors excluded any sequence lacking an unambiguous match to a single V gene segment. An earlier analysis of 587 of the donors called V segments functional above 56.7% productive rearrangements and segregating when the between-donor standard deviation exceeded 5%. A statistical classification framework was built for diagnosing cytomegalovirus status from the catalog of TCR beta chain sequences. V and J gene assignment, in a later analysis, came from comparing TCR nucleotide sequences with IMGT/GENE-DB human TR gene sequences. A later analysis assigned CDR3 sequences and most-parsimonious VDJ recombination scenarios with the TCRdist pipeline. A later analysis defined each TCR beta chain by its CDR3 amino acid sequence plus V-gene family, and excluded reads lacking a unique V-gene family. To address suspected cross-contamination and a sequencing artifact, a later analysis removed 450 to 700 highly shared, low-generation-probability nucleotide sequences. For each public chain, a later analysis derived a clonal expansion index from normalized ranks of inferred template counts within each repertoire. A later analysis computed generation probabilities with a VDJ recombination model fitted to out-of-frame rearrangements, and checked the results against IGoR. Hypergeometric tests were used in a later analysis to score TCR-TCR, TCR-HLA and TCR-CMV co-occurrence, with a repertoire-size bias correction applied to the TCR pairs. In a later analysis, false discovery rates were estimated by permuting HLA or CMV assignments 20 times. A later analysis grouped co-occurring TCRs with DBSCAN, adding TCRdist sequence similarity when clustering within HLA-allele-positive subsets. Repertoires with fewer than 30,000 or more than 120,000 public chains were left out of co-occurrence clustering, as were about 5 repertoires with anomalous nucleotide sharing. Imported from immuneACCESS, the table was reduced by TCRdb to in-frame sequences with V and J called. These copies leave out some clones; in studies compared against another copy, an unresolved V gene accounts for under half, and the cause of the remainder is not known. V, J and clone size reflect that table, while D and trimming were determined from the DNA. The sample table holds 150,000 to 200,000 clones, of which roughly 80% were seen once. Of the sample, around 8% is held by the ten largest clones.

From the cysteine through the phenylalanine, the CDR3 covers 16 amino acids. The read is trimmed to its CDR3 DNA, 48 bases read in frame from base 1. The germline V gene provides CDR1 ENHRY and CDR2 SYGVKD. V trim: 4 bases; J trim: 6 bases; unmatched bases: 4. The cohort comprised around 700 healthy bone marrow donors. At the time of sampling, all cohort members were nominally healthy, though unrecorded immune exposures were likely present. The donor was CMV seropositive and was included in the group of 270 or so seropositive cohort members. A peripheral blood sample was provided by each donor, and peripheral blood mononuclear cells were used for TCR beta sequencing. The Qiagen DNeasy Blood Extraction Kit was used to extract genomic DNA from the blood cell samples.

This TCR was recovered from a male donor in good health and CMV-seropositive. Recombination linked TRBV10-3 to TRBJ2-4, with 15 junctional bases fitting TRBD2. Sequenced: PBMCs. The CDR3 has the sequence CAISGTSGRALNIQYF. The bases are TGTGCCATCAGTGGGACTAGCGGGAGGGCCCTAAACATTCAGTACTTC.